This T cell receptor beta chain came from a study of T cell responses to AZD1222 COVID-19 vaccine. Comment on this clone: Its target is not known.

The germline gives CDR1 SNHLY, CDR2 FYNNEI. The CDR3 consists of 14 residues. Trimming pared 10 bases from V and 1 base from J, leaving 14 bases between. Assay: immunoSEQ multiplex PCR; the TCRdb copy retains only in-frame clones and omits some. Seen here are approximately 180,000 clones, around 89% observed once, and the top ten hold roughly 6%. Study results and limitations: Clonal diversity was possibly underestimated, and white British individuals and females predominated among donors. Recipients of two AZD1222 doses showed rising Spike-specific TCR breadth and depth. Across the whole spike, CD4 TCRs peaked at regions 160-218 and 743-854.

Material: peripheral blood, obtained on day 0 of AZD1222 vaccination. The TCR sequence derives from an adult in good health. The chain couples TRBV2 to TRBJ2-1; no reliable D call. DNA of the CDR3: TGTGCCACCCAAATGGGCTCGTCCTACAATGAGCAGTTCTTC. Translation: CATQMGSSYNEQFF.